This TCR beta chain comes out of a study of identifying expanded T cells in peripheral blood (dated by TCRdb to the late 2010s). Background on the whole study: Four technical replicates, made by sequencing separate aliquots from the same pool of genomic DNA, were compared pairwise.

During the collection period, no immune events, such as infections, were documented for the healthy donors. To calibrate time-dependent variance in a beta-binomial model of T-cell clone differential abundance, blood repertoires from healthy donors were used as a training cohort. The training cohort was composed of roughly 10 healthy donors, 3 female and 7 male. On average the donors were around 41 years old, and their ages spanned about 25 to 64 years. Whole blood was collected from each healthy donor at three time points spaced about 2 weeks apart and obtained from a commercial supplier. Genomic DNA was extracted from unsorted whole blood for immunosequencing. Overall results and qualifications from the work: For all healthy donors, the variance in clone template counts between approximately 2-week samples rose significantly as total template count increased. Between technical replicates the binomial model flagged approximately 1.2 differentially abundant clones, whereas over about two weeks the binomial model flagged about 16.4 and over about four weeks approximately 20. The beta-binomial model significantly reduced the number of clones called differentially abundant and the false-positive rate across all healthy-donor time intervals. The authors expected that over much longer intervals, such as months to years, biological variance in healthy repertoires might increase even further.

A note on this clone: No antigen is known for it. No base qualities exist here, and no much larger clone lies one base off it.

From its cysteine to its phenylalanine, the CDR3 spans 15 amino acids. The kept DNA is CDR3 alone, 45 bases in frame from the first base. The junction carries 10 bases between V and J, which are trimmed by 1 base and 3 bases respectively. Looking up the germline V gene yields CDR1 MGHDK and CDR2 SYGVNS. TCRbeta CDR3 regions were profiled with the immunoSEQ Assay using bias-controlled multiplex PCR amplification of genomic DNA. On the authors' methods: To quantify the absolute abundance of each unique TCRbeta CDR3 region, the sequences were collapsed and filtered. Differential abundance was assessed using a binomial (Fisher-equivalent) model and a beta-binomial model in which time-dependent variance fitted from healthy donors was added. Clones with fewer than 5 combined templates were excluded, and clones with Benjamini-Hochberg FDR below 0.01 were called differentially abundant. Beta-binomial variance was modeled as a function of total template count across the two samples using the form v = (b*log(k)+a)^2. This is the immuneACCESS table as TCRdb keeps it, with only in-frame sequences that have V and J called. A part of the clones is gone; compared with another copy, unresolved V genes explain less than half, and the rest is unexplained. That table supplies the V and J calls and clone size; D and trimming were determined from the DNA. This sample is represented by some 97,000 clones; 88% of them were singletons. The ten largest clones add up to more than 5.5% of the sample.

The chain joins TRBV25-1 to TRBJ2-1; the D segment could be TRBD2, given 6 matching bases. The sequenced material came from blood. This sequence originates from a person between 18 and 75 years old in good health. The nucleotide sequence is TGTGCCAGCAGTGAATTGGCGGACTACTACAATGAGCAGTTCTTC. It specifies CASSELADYYNEQFF. Extended through the reference TRBV25-1 and TRBJ2-1 proteins, this CDR3 yields the full variable domain: EADIYQTPRYLVIGTGKKITLECSQTMGHDKMYWYQQDPGMELHLIHYSYGVNSTEKGDLSSESTVSRIRTEHFPLTLESARPSHTSQYLCASSELADYYNEQFFGPGTRLTVL.